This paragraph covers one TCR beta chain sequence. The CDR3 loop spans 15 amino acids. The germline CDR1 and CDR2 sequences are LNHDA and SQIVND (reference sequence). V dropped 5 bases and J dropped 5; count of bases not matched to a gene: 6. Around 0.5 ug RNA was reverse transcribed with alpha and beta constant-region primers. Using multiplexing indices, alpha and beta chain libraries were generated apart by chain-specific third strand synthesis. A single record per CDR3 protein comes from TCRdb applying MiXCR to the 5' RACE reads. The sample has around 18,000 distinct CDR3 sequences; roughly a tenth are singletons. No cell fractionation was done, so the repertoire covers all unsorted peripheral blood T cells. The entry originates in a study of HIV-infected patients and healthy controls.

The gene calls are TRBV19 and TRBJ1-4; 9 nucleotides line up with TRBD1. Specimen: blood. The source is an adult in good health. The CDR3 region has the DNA TGTGCCAGTAGTGAACCGGGACAGGGAAATGAAAAACTGTTTTTT. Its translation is CASSEPGQGNEKLFF.